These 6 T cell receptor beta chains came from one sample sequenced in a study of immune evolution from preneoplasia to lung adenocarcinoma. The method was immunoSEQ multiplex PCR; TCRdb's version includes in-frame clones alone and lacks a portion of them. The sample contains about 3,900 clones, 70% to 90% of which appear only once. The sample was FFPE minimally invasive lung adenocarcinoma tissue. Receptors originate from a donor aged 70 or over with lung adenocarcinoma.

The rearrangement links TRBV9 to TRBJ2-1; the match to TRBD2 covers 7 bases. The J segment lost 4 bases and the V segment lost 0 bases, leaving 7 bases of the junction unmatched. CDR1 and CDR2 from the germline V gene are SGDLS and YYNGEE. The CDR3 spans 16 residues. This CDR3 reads CASSVGGGSGYNEQFF. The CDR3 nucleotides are TGTGCCAGCAGCGTAGGGGGCGGGAGTGGGTACAATGAGCAGTTCTTC.

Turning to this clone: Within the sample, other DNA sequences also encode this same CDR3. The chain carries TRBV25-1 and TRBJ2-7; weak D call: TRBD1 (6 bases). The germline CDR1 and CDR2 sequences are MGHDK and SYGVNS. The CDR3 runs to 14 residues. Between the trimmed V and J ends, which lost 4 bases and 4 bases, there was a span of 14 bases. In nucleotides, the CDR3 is TGTGCCAGCAGTGCCAGGGGACCTCTTTACGAGCAGTACTTC. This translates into CASSARGPLYEQYF.

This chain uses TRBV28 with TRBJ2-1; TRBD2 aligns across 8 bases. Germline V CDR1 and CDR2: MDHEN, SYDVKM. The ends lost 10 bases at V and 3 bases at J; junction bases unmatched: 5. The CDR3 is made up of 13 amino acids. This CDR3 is CATETSDYNEQFF. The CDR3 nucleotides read TGTGCCACCGAGACTAGCGACTACAATGAGCAGTTCTTC.

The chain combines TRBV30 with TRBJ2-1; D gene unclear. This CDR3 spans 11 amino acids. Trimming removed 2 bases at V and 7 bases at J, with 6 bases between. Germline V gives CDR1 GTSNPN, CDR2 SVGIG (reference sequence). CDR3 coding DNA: TGTGCCTGGAGTCTCTTGAATGAGCAGTTCTTC. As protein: CAWSLLNEQFF.

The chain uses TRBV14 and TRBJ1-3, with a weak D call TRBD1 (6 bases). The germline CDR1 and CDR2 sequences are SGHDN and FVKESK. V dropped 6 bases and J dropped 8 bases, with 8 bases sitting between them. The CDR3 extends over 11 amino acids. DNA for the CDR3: TGTGCCAGCAGGCAGGGGTACACCATATATTTT. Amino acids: CASRQGYTIYF.

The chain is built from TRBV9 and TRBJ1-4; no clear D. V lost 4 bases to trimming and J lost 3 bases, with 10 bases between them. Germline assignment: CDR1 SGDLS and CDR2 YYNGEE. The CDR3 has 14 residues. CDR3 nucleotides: TGTGCCAGCAGCAGGGTGGGAGCTAATGAAAAACTGTTTTTT. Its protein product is CASSRVGANEKLFF.